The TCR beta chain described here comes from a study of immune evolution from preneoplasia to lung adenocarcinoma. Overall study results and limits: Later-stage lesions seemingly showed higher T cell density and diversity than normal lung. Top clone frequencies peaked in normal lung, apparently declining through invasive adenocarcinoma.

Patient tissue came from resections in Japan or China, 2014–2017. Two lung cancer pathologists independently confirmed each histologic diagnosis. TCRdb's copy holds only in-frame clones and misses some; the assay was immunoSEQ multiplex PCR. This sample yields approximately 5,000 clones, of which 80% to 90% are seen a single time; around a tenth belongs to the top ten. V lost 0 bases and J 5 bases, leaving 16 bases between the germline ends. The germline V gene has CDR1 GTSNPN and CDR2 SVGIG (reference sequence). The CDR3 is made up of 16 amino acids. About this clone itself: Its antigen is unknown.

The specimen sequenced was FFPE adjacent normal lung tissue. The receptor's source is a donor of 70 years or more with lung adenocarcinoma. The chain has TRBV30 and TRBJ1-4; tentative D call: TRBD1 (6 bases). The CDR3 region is CAWSVRWGGRNEKLFF. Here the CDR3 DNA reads TGTGCCTGGAGTGTCCGTTGGGGGGGGCGCAATGAAAAACTGTTTTTT.